A single sample is the source of the 16 T cell receptor beta chains below, sequenced in a study of spatial heterogeneity in lung cancer. The time point is: sample taken at primary tumor resection. Whole RNA was taken from tumor, nontumor lung or frozen PBMC; it was then sequenced unsorted. TCRdb fed the 5' RACE reads into MiXCR, producing one record per CDR3 protein. Of tens of thousands of distinct CDR3 sequences in the sample, roughly an eighth were seen once. This material consisted of PBMCs, taken at surgery. These receptors all come from a male donor with early-stage non-small cell lung cancer.

Ten or more counts support this clonotype. V gene TRBV2 combines with J gene TRBJ1-1; D is possibly TRBD1 (5 bases). The CDR3 extends over 12 amino acids. With 2 bases removed from V and 6 bases from J, the gap between germline ends came to 7 bases. Germline V gene lookup returns CDR1 SNHLY and CDR2 FYNNEI. This chain's CDR3 is CASSETGPEAFF. The DNA of the CDR3 is TGTGCCAGCAGTGAAACGGGGCCTGAAGCTTTCTTT.

This clonotype turned up a few times. The chain carries TRBV12-3 or TRBV12-4 and TRBJ1-1; 8 bases align to TRBD1. CDR3 length equals 13 residues. V lost 10 bases to trimming and J lost 6 bases; unmatched junction nucleotides: 10. The CDR3 DNA is TGTGCCAACGGGGGGCAGGGGGCCTCTGAAGCTTTCTTT. It encodes CANGGQGASEAFF.

This clonotype came up a few times. CDR3 in DNA: TGCAGCGTTTGGCTAGCGGGGGGGGGGAGATTCTTC. Translating it yields CSVWLAGGGRFF. The V call is TRBV29-1, the J call TRBJ2-1, with TRBD2 matching over 12 bases. V shed 5 bases, J shed 16 bases, and the junction held 9 bases outside the gene matches. Germline lookup yields CDR1 SQVTM and CDR2 ANQGSEA. This CDR3 region has 12 residues.

This clonotype appeared a few times. This chain joins TRBV3-1 and TRBJ1-1; 8 nucleotides align to TRBD1. The CDR3 consists of 15 residues. Per germline, CDR1 LGHDT and CDR2 YNNKEL (reference sequence). V was pared by 4 bases and J by 4 bases, with 8 bases of the junction left unmatched. The CDR3 spells CASSPTGALGTEAFF. The CDR3 region has the DNA TGTGCCAGCAGCCCGACAGGGGCCTTGGGCACTGAAGCTTTCTTT.

This clonotype has a handful of counts. The chain links TRBV30 to TRBJ1-5, with 7 bases that match TRBD1. The CDR3 totals 14 residues. V was clipped by 2 bases and J by 3 bases; unmatched bases: 4. Germline V gives CDR1 GTSNPN, CDR2 SVGIG (reference sequence). CDR3 residues: CAWSRGQTNQPQHF. The CDR3 bases are TGTGCCTGGAGTAGGGGACAGACCAATCAGCCCCAGCATTTT.

This clonotype was seen a few times. The V call is TRBV19, the J call TRBJ2-3, with 9 bases matching TRBD1. The CDR3 totals 17 residues. The V gene's germline CDR1 is LNHDA and CDR2 SQIVND (reference sequence). J was trimmed by 5 bases and V by 4 bases; bases with no gene match: 13. CDR3 nucleotides: TGTGCCAGTAGTACGACATTGGACAGGGGCATTGTAGATACGCAGTATTTT. Amino acid sequence: CASSTTLDRGIVDTQYF.

This clonotype was recorded a few times. V usage is TRBV13 and J usage is TRBJ1-1; the match to TRBD1 covers 11 bases. Per the germline V gene, CDR1 is PRHDT and CDR2 is FYEKMQ (reference sequence). The CDR3 covers 14 residues. V gave up 4 bases and J gave up 3 bases; unmatched junction bases: 1. The CDR3 reads CASSSGQGDTEAFF. For the CDR3, the DNA is TGTGCCAGCAGCTCGGGACAGGGGGACACTGAAGCTTTCTTT.

The table lists this clonotype with many counts. The gene calls are TRBV29-1 and TRBJ1-2; D gene ambiguous. Trimming stripped 7 bases from V and 0 bases from J, with 12 bases between. This CDR3 has 13 residues. Germline V gene data show CDR1 as SQVTM and CDR2 as ANQGSEA. The CDR3 bases are TGCAGCGCCCTGGACGGATCTAACTATGGCTACACCTTC. Residues: CSALDGSNYGYTF. Drawing the rest from reference TRBV29-1 and TRBJ1-2, the complete variable domain is SAVISQKPSRDICQRGTSLTIQCQVDSQVTMMFWYRQQPGQSLTLIATANQGSEATYESGFVIDKFPISRPNLTFSTLTVSNMSPEDSSIYLCSALDGSNYGYTFGSGTRLTVV.

This clonotype was recorded a few times. The rearrangement links TRBV12-3 or TRBV12-4 to TRBJ2-3; D not resolved. The CDR3 has 16 residues. Trimming cost V 5 bases and J 3 bases, with 18 bases left between them. The CDR3 nucleotides are TGTGCCAGCAGTGCAGCGCAGGCGTTAAGAACAGATACGCAGTATTTT. Translated: CASSAAQALRTDTQYF.

This clonotype was recorded a few times. The chain recombines TRBV19 with TRBJ2-1; unclear D gene. Trimming stripped 5 bases from V and 2 bases from J, with 7 bases between. The V gene's germline CDR1 is LNHDA and CDR2 SQIVND (reference sequence). The CDR3 length is 13 residues. The CDR3 spells CASSVGTYNEQFF. The DNA for the CDR3 is TGTGCCAGTAGTGTGGGAACCTACAATGAGCAGTTCTTC.

This clonotype was recorded a few times. The chain uses TRBV11-2 and TRBJ1-3; D is unresolved. This CDR3 contains 15 residues. The V and J ends lost 2 bases and 3 bases respectively, with 11 bases between them. Germline V CDR1 and CDR2: SGHAT, FQNNGV. The CDR3 nucleotides are TGTGCCAGCAGCTTATCGCGAGGGCTTGGAAACACCATATATTTT. Amino acids: CASSLSRGLGNTIYF.

The V call is TRBV6-5, the J call TRBJ1-1, with unresolved D. CDR1 is MNHEY and CDR2 is SVGAGI in the germline V gene. The CDR3 extends over 14 amino acids. V lost 0 bases and J 3 bases, leaving 8 bases between the germline ends. The CDR3 reads CASSYSGADTEAFF. The CDR3 nucleotides read TGTGCCAGCAGTTACTCCGGCGCGGACACTGAAGCTTTCTTT.

This clonotype came up a few times. The CDR3 DNA follows: TGTGCCAGCAACGGACAGGGGAGTGGAATTTATGGCTACACCTTC. Protein product: CASNGQGSGIYGYTF. The chain is built from TRBV6-1 and TRBJ1-2; 9 bases are a match to TRBD1. The length of the CDR3 is 15 residues. V shed 7 bases, J shed 5 bases, and the junction held 11 bases outside the gene matches. The V gene's germline CDR1 is MNHNS and CDR2 SASEGT.

This clonotype was seen more than once but under ten times. The V gene is TRBV12-3 or TRBV12-4, the J gene TRBJ2-2; the D is unclear. The CDR3 runs 14 residues. The V and J ends lost 1 base and 4 bases respectively, with 7 bases between them. The DNA of the CDR3 is TGTGCCAGCAGTTTAGAAGAAAGCACCGGGGAGCTGTTTTTT. Its protein is CASSLEESTGELFF.

This clonotype has a count of ten or more. The chain joins TRBV5-1 to TRBJ2-2, with 8 bases fitting TRBD2. Germline trimming cut 4 bases from V and 2 bases from J; bases unmatched to any gene: 4. CDR3 length equals 15 residues. In germline, CDR1 is SGHRS, CDR2 YFSETQ. The CDR3 bases are TGCGCCAGCAGCCCGGGACTAGGTAACACCGGGGAGCTGTTTTTT. Translation: CASSPGLGNTGELFF.

The chain carries TRBV29-1 and TRBJ2-1; D is undetermined. Trimming removed 6 bases at V and 4 bases at J, with 10 bases between. The CDR3 covers 12 residues. CDR1 is SQVTM and CDR2 is ANQGSEA in the germline V gene. CDR3 sequence: CSVGLLYNEQFF. The DNA of the CDR3 is TGCAGCGTGGGGTTGTTGTACAATGAGCAGTTCTTC.